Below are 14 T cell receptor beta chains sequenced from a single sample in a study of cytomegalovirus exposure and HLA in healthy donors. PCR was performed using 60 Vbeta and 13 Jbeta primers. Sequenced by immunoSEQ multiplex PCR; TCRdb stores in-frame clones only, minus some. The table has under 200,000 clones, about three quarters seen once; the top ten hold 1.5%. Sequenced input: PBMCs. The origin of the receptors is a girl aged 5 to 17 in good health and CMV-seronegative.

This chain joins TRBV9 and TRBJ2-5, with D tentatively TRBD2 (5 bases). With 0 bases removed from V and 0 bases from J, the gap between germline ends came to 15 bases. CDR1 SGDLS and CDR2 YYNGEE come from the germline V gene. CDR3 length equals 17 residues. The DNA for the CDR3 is TGTGCCAGCAGCGTAGGTGGGAGCGGCGCGTACCAAGAGACCCAGTACTTC. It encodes CASSVGGSGAYQETQYF.

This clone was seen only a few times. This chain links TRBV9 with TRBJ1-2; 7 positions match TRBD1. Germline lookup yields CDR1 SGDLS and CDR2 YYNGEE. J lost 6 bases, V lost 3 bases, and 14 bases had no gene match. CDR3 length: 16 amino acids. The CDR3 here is CASSDEGAGRKNGYTF. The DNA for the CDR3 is TGTGCCAGCAGCGACGAGGGGGCGGGGAGGAAGAATGGCTACACCTTC.

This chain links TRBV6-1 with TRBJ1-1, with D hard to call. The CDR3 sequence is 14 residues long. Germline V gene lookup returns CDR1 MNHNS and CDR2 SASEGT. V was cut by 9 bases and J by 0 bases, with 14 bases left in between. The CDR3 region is CASQTYFMNTEAFF. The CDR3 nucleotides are TGTGCCAGTCAGACATATTTCATGAACACTGAAGCTTTCTTT.

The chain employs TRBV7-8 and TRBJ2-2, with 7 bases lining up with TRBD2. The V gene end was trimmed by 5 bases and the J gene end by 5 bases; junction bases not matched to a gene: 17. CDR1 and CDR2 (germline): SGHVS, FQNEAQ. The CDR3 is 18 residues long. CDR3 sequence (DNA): TGTGCCAGCAGCCCCGGGTCGAGCGGGGCAGTGCCTACCGGGGAGCTGTTTTTT. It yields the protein CASSPGSSGAVPTGELFF.

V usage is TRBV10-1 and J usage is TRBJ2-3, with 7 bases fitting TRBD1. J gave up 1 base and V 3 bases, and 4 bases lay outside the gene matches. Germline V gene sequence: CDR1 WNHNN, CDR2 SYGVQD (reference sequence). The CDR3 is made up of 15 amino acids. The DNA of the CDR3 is TGCGCCAGCAGTGACGGACAGGCCCGCACAGATACGCAGTATTTT. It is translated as CASSDGQARTDTQYF.

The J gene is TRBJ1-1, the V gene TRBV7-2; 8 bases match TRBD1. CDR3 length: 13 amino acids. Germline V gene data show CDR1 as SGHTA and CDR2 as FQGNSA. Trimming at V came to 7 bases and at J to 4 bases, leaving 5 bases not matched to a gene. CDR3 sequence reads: CASTSGGRTEAFF. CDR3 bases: TGTGCCAGCACCTCAGGGGGCCGCACTGAAGCTTTCTTT.

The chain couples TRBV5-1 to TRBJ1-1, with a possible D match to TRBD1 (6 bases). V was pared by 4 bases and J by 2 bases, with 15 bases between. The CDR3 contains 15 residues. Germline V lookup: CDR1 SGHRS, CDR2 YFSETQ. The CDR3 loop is CASSPSGGVNTEAFF. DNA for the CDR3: TGCGCCAGCAGCCCCTCGGGGGGCGTCAACACTGAAGCTTTCTTT.

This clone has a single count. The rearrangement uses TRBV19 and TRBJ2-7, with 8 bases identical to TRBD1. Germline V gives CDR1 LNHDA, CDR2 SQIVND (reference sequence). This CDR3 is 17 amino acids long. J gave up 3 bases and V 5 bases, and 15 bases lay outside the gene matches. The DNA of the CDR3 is TGTGCCAGTAGTCCCCTCAGAGCAGGGGGCGTTTTCTACGAGCAGTACTTC. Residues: CASSPLRAGGVFYEQYF.

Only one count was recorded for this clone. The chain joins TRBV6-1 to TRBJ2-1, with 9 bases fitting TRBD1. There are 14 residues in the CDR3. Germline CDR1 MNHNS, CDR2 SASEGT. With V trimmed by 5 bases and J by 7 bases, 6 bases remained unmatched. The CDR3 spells CASSPQTGGNEQFF. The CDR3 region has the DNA TGTGCCAGCAGTCCGCAGACAGGGGGAAATGAGCAGTTCTTC.

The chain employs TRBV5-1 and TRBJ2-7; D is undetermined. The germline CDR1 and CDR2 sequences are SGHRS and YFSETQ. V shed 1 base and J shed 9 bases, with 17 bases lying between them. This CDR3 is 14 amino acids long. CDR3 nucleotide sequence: TGCGCCAGCAGCTTGCCCTCGTCCGCTGAGTCGCAGTACTTC. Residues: CASSLPSSAESQYF.

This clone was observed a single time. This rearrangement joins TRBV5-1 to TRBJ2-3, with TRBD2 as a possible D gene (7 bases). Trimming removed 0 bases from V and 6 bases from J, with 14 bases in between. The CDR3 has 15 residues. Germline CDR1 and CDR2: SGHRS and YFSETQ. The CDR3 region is CASSLAGGGSDTQYF. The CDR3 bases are TGCGCCAGCAGCTTGGCGGGGGGCGGTTCGGATACGCAGTATTTT.

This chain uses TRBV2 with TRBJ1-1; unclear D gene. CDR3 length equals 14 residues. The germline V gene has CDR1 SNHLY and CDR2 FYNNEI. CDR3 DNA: TGTGCTACCATCGGTTCCTCCGTGAACACTGAAGCTTTCTTT. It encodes CATIGSSVNTEAFF.

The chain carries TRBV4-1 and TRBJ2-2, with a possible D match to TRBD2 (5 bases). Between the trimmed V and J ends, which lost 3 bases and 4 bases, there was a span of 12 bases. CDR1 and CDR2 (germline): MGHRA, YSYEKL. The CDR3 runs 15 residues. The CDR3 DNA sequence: TGCGCCAGCAGCCAGGCCCCCGGGGTCACCGGGGAGCTGTTTTTT. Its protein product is CASSQAPGVTGELFF.

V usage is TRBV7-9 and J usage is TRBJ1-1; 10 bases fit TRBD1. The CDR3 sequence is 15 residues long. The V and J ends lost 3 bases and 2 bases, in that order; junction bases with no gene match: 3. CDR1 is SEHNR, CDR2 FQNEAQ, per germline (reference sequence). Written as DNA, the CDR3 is TGTGCCAGCAGCTTTGACAGGGGGCAAAACACTGAAGCTTTCTTT. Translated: CASSFDRGQNTEAFF.